This T cell receptor beta chain was captured in a study of cytomegalovirus exposure and HLA in healthy donors. Study findings and constraints: Most sequenced TCRs were rare (though some public TCRs occurred in many donors). Associated with cytomegalovirus, according to the listing, were 150 to 200 TCR beta chains. Using the classifier, cytomegalovirus status was reportedly diagnosed with high specificity and sensitivity.

Assay used: immunoSEQ multiplex PCR; TCRdb lists only in-frame clones, some missing. The sample records approximately 71,000 clones, about 90% being singletons. As for this clone: The antigen is unknown.

Trimming stripped 6 bases from V and 4 bases from J, with 10 bases between. From germline, CDR1 is DFQATT and CDR2 SNEGSKA (reference sequence). The CDR3 runs to 11 residues. Sequenced: PBMCs. The chain is built from TRBV20-1 and TRBJ2-7; D perhaps matches TRBD2 (5 bases). This TCR came from a young man in good health and CMV-seronegative. CDR3 sequence: CSAGESYEQYF. CDR3 in DNA: TGCAGTGCCGGGGAGTCTTACGAGCAGTACTTC.